A single sample is the source of the 31 T cell receptor beta chains below, sequenced in a study of a mutant IDH1 vaccine in newly diagnosed glioma. These TCRs are of unknown antigen specificity. The time point here: week 35, safety follow-up. Vaccinated patients received 300 ug of mutant IDH1 20-mer peptide per dose, with topical imiquimod. Assay: immunoSEQ multiplex PCR; the TCRdb copy retains only in-frame clones and omits some. The sample consists of about 56,000 clones, approximately 87% of them appearing once. The material sequenced was PBMCs, taken from a glioma patient whose treatment included an IDH1 peptide vaccine. These TCRs come from a middle-aged man with glioma.

The chain employs TRBV4-2 and TRBJ2-7, with 8 nucleotides matching TRBD2. Trimming cost V 0 bases and J 1 base; bases outside gene matches: 2. Germline CDR1 LGHNA, CDR2 YNFKEQ. The CDR3 loop spans 15 amino acids. The CDR3 nucleotides read TGTGCCAGCAGCCAAGAGGCTAGCGGGTCCTACGAGCAGTACTTC. Residues: CASSQEASGSYEQYF.

This sequence joins TRBV27 and TRBJ2-7, with 7 bases aligning to TRBD2. In germline, CDR1 is MNHEY, CDR2 SMNVEV (reference sequence). The junction had 9 bases not matched to a gene; V was cut back by 7 bases and J by 3 bases. The CDR3 loop spans 14 amino acids. The CDR3 protein is CASKRLAADYEQYF. The CDR3 nucleotides are TGTGCCAGCAAGCGACTAGCTGCCGACTACGAGCAGTACTTC.

The chain carries TRBV7-2 and TRBJ2-5; D is possibly TRBD2 (6 bases). Germline assignment: CDR1 SGHTA and CDR2 FQGNSA. The V end was cut by 5 bases, the J end by 3 bases, with 19 bases between. This CDR3 comprises 16 residues. CDR3 bases: TGTGCCAGCAGCCAGCGCACGACGGGGGTGAAAGAGACCCAGTACTTC. Its translation: CASSQRTTGVKETQYF.

J is TRBJ2-7 and V is TRBV4-1; D is ambiguous. This CDR3 is 16 amino acids long. Germline CDR1 MGHRA, CDR2 YSYEKL. V dropped 3 bases and J dropped 2 bases, with 17 bases sitting between them. CDR3 DNA sequence: TGCGCCAGCAGCCAGGACGATTTTGGGCAGACCTACGAGCAGTACTTC. As protein: CASSQDDFGQTYEQYF.

A single count supports this clone. The chain is built from TRBV18 and TRBJ2-7; D is uncertain. With 5 bases removed from V and 5 bases from J, the gap between germline ends came to 7 bases. This CDR3 is 11 amino acids long. Per the germline V gene, CDR1 is KGHSH and CDR2 is LQKENI. The CDR3 loop is CASSSVDEQYF. The DNA for the CDR3 is TGTGCCAGCTCATCTGTTGACGAGCAGTACTTC.

In its sample, this clone was seen a few times. The V call is TRBV2, the J call TRBJ1-5; 7 nucleotides line up with TRBD1. V shed 3 bases and J 5 bases; nucleotides not matched to a gene: 4. Looked up from germline, CDR1 is SNHLY and CDR2 is FYNNEI. The CDR3 is made up of 14 amino acids. The CDR3 coding sequence is TGTGCCAGCAGTGACCAGGGGGGCCATCAGCCCCAGCATTTT. Its protein product is CASSDQGGHQPQHF.

This clone has a handful of counts. The rearrangement uses TRBV4-1 and TRBJ2-1; D is uncertain. CDR1 and CDR2 from the germline V gene are MGHRA and YSYEKL. The CDR3 loop spans 17 amino acids. The V gene lost 1 base and the J gene lost 6 bases, with 19 bases spanning the gap. CDR3 in DNA: TGCGCCAGCAGCCAAGGTCTATTCACCATAGCTTTCAATGAGCAGTTCTTC. Amino acids: CASSQGLFTIAFNEQFF.

In DNA, the CDR3 is TGCAGCGTTGTAGGGTCGGGATACGAGCAGTACTTC. Protein: CSVVGSGYEQYF. The rearrangement links TRBV29-1 to TRBJ2-7, with TRBD2 as a possible D gene (5 bases). The CDR3 is 12 residues long. Trimming stripped 4 bases from V and 4 bases from J, with 11 bases between. Per germline, CDR1 SQVTM and CDR2 ANQGSEA.

With regard to this clone: Other DNA sequences in this sample translate to the same CDR3. CDR3 sequence reads: CASSPPGRNTEAFF. In DNA, the CDR3 is TGTGCCAGCTCACCACCGGGACGGAACACTGAAGCTTTCTTT. The chain couples TRBV18 to TRBJ1-1; a weak D match, TRBD1 (5 bases). The CDR3 is 14 residues long. The V end lost 0 bases, the J end lost 1 base, and 6 bases lay between the germline ends. Germline CDR1 and CDR2: KGHSH and LQKENI.

This clone was observed a few times. The gene calls are TRBV7-2 and TRBJ2-5; TRBD2 agrees at 13 bases. The V segment lost 5 bases and the J segment 7 bases; nucleotides outside the gene matches: 10. This CDR3 is 16 amino acids long. Germline-derived CDR1 and CDR2 are SGHTA and FQGNSA. CDR3 nucleotides: TGTGCCAGCAGCCTTTGGACTAGCGGGAGAGGTATGACCCAGTACTTC. Amino acid sequence: CASSLWTSGRGMTQYF.

Written as DNA, the CDR3 is TGCAGCGTTGGTGTAGGCGGGAGCTCCTACAATGAGCAGTTCTTC. Encoded protein: CSVGVGGSSYNEQFF. V usage is TRBV29-1 and J usage is TRBJ2-1, with 7 bases lining up with TRBD2. Germline V gene sequence: CDR1 SQVTM, CDR2 ANQGSEA. V was pared by 4 bases and J by 0 bases, with 6 bases of the junction left unmatched. This CDR3 is 15 amino acids long.

J is TRBJ2-2 and V is TRBV5-1; 10 bases are a match to TRBD2. The CDR3 sequence is 17 residues long. The trim removed 3 bases at V and 5 bases at J, leaving 10 bases unmatched. The germline V gene has CDR1 SGHRS and CDR2 YFSETQ. CDR3 amino acids: CASSSGLARAWTGELFF. CDR3 coding DNA: TGCGCCAGCAGCTCGGGACTAGCGAGGGCTTGGACCGGGGAGCTGTTTTTT.

The chain is built from TRBV6-5 and TRBJ2-7; D may correspond to TRBD1 or TRBD2 (7 bases each). The CDR3 covers 14 residues. The ends were cut back, 4 bases at V and 2 bases at J, with 12 bases in the middle. Germline V gene data show CDR1 as MNHEY and CDR2 as SVGAGI. CDR3 protein: CASSSRGGAYEQYF. The CDR3 DNA reads TGTGCCAGCAGTTCCAGGGGGGGAGCCTACGAGCAGTACTTC.

The J gene is TRBJ2-5, the V gene TRBV7-2, with TRBD1 matching 7 bases. The V gene's germline CDR1 is SGHTA and CDR2 FQGNSA. The CDR3 consists of 14 residues. V gave up 4 bases and J gave up 4 bases; unmatched junction bases: 6. The CDR3 coding sequence is TGTGCCAGCAGCTCCTCGGACAGGAGAGAGACCCAGTACTTC. Protein product: CASSSSDRRETQYF.

The chain combines TRBV5-6 with TRBJ1-5, with D unclear. The CDR3 sequence is 15 residues long. Trimming shortened V by 4 bases and J by 0 bases, and 11 bases separated the two germline ends. The germline V gene encodes CDR1 SGHDT and CDR2 YYEEEE. CDR3 nucleotides: TGTGCCAGCAGCCCGGGAGTCAATAGCAATCAGCCCCAGCATTTT. Protein sequence: CASSPGVNSNQPQHF.

The chain has TRBV18 and TRBJ2-7, with D tentatively TRBD1 (6 bases). V lost 3 bases and J 1 base, leaving 10 bases between the germline ends. Germline V gene sequence: CDR1 KGHSH, CDR2 LQKENI. The CDR3 extends over 14 amino acids. CDR3 sequence (DNA): TGTGCCAGCTCACCCACACAGGGTTCCTACGAGCAGTACTTC. Amino acid sequence: CASSPTQGSYEQYF.

This sequence joins TRBV5-6 and TRBJ2-7; D unresolved. In germline, CDR1 is SGHDT, CDR2 YYEEEE. The CDR3 extends over 13 amino acids. V dropped 3 bases and J dropped 2 bases, with 9 bases sitting between them. The CDR3 region is CASSSGYTYEQYF. The CDR3, as DNA: TGTGCCAGCAGCTCGGGCTACACCTACGAGCAGTACTTC.

CDR3 sequence: CASSEARLNTGELFF. In DNA form, the CDR3 reads TGTGCCAGCAGTGAAGCCCGCCTGAACACCGGGGAGCTGTTTTTT. The genes are TRBV2 and TRBJ2-2; D is unclear. Germline CDR1 is SNHLY and CDR2 is FYNNEI. CDR3 length: 15 residues. Trimming left V 0 bases short and J 1 base short, with 6 bases between.

This chain uses TRBV27 with TRBJ1-5; D gene unclear. This CDR3 has 17 residues. Between the trimmed V and J ends, which lost 2 bases and 2 bases, there was a span of 16 bases. Germline V gene sequence: CDR1 MNHEY, CDR2 SMNVEV (reference sequence). Here the CDR3 reads CASSLRPMDGGNQPQHF. The CDR3, as DNA: TGTGCCAGCAGTTTACGCCCTATGGACGGAGGCAATCAGCCCCAGCATTTT.

This clone was seen a few times. The V gene is TRBV7-3, the J gene TRBJ1-1; D not resolved. Germline values: CDR1 SGHTA, CDR2 FQGTGA. V lost 2 bases, J lost 8 bases, and 9 bases lay in between. CDR3 length: 12 amino acids. The CDR3 reads CASSLGKREAFF. The CDR3 DNA is TGTGCCAGCAGCTTAGGGAAACGGGAAGCTTTCTTT.

V usage is TRBV2 and J usage is TRBJ2-6; 8 bases map to TRBD1. This CDR3 is 15 amino acids long. V was pared by 6 bases and J by 2 bases, with 3 bases of the junction left unmatched. Per the germline V gene, CDR1 is SNHLY and CDR2 is FYNNEI. CDR3 amino acids: CASSRQGTGANVLTF. CDR3 nucleotides: TGTGCCAGCAGCCGACAGGGGACTGGGGCCAACGTCCTGACTTTC.

The CDR3 nucleotides read TGTGCCAGCTCACTAGCGGGGAGTACCTACGAGCAGTACTTC. It yields the protein CASSLAGSTYEQYF. The gene calls are TRBV18 and TRBJ2-7, with 8 bases identical to TRBD2. Germline lookup yields CDR1 KGHSH and CDR2 LQKENI. The CDR3 is 14 amino acids. J lost 2 bases, V lost 4 bases, and 4 bases had no gene match.

The V call is TRBV12-5, the J call TRBJ1-4; no firm D call. Deletions cut 1 base from V and 7 bases from J, with 7 bases between. This CDR3 region has 13 residues. The germline V gene has CDR1 LGHNT and CDR2 FRNRAP. This chain's CDR3 is CASGLGGGEKLFF. The DNA of the CDR3 is TGTGCTAGTGGTTTGGGGGGAGGTGAAAAACTGTTTTTT.

The genes are TRBV5-6 and TRBJ2-3; 9 nucleotides match TRBD2. Germline trimming cut 0 bases from V and 0 bases from J; bases unmatched to any gene: 5. The length of the CDR3 is 17 residues. Germline V lookup: CDR1 SGHDT, CDR2 YYEEEE. This CDR3 reads CASSLGSGRPSTDTQYF. CDR3 DNA: TGTGCCAGCAGCTTGGGTAGCGGGAGACCTAGCACAGATACGCAGTATTTT. Looking up the rest from reference TRBV5-6 and TRBJ2-3 gives the full variable domain: DAGVTQSPTHLIKTRGQQVTLRCSPKSGHDTVSWYQQALGQGPQFIFQYYEEEERQRGNFPDRFSGHQFPNYSSELNVNALLLGDSALYLCASSLGSGRPSTDTQYFGPGTRLTVL.

The genes are TRBV5-1 and TRBJ2-5; TRBD2 aligns across 11 bases. CDR3 size: 17 residues. V trimming: 4 bases; J trimming: 7 bases; junction bases outside the gene matches: 15. From germline, CDR1 is SGHRS and CDR2 YFSETQ. As DNA, the CDR3 is TGCGCCAGCAGCGAACGCCCCGGACTAGCGGGTCCGGGGACCCAGTACTTC. As protein: CASSERPGLAGPGTQYF.

This rearrangement joins TRBV4-3 to TRBJ2-4; TRBD2 aligns across 10 bases. Trimming took 0 bases from V and 1 from J; bases not matched to a gene: 9. This CDR3 is built from 19 residues. CDR1 is LGHNA and CDR2 is YSLEER in the germline V gene. The CDR3 here is CASSQDLGLAGDAKNIQYF. The CDR3 nucleotides are TGCGCCAGCAGCCAAGACTTAGGGCTAGCGGGAGATGCCAAAAACATTCAGTACTTC.

This clone was counted only a few times. At the DNA level, this CDR3 is encoded by other sequences in the same sample as well. The chain links TRBV18 to TRBJ1-3; tentative D call: TRBD1 (6 bases). Trimming took 6 bases from V and 0 from J, leaving 9 bases between them. Germline V lookup: CDR1 KGHSH, CDR2 LQKENI. The length of the CDR3 is 14 residues. CDR3 bases: TGTGCCAGCTCGCCAGGGGACTCTGGAAACACCATATATTTT. This translates into CASSPGDSGNTIYF.

This chain uses TRBV2 with TRBJ1-2, with 8 nucleotides matching TRBD1. The CDR3 has 14 residues. The ends lost 6 bases at V and 8 bases at J; junction bases unmatched: 11. The germline CDR1 and CDR2 sequences are SNHLY and FYNNEI. CDR3 region: CASRDRGPTRGYTF. For the CDR3, the DNA is TGTGCCAGCAGAGACAGGGGCCCAACTAGGGGCTACACCTTC.

This chain uses TRBV5-1 with TRBJ2-1; TRBD1 might be the D (5 bases). Germline CDR1 is SGHRS and CDR2 is YFSETQ. This CDR3 region has 14 residues. Trimming stripped 0 bases from V and 2 bases from J, with 6 bases between. The CDR3 loop reads CASSLDRPYNEQFF. The CDR3 coding sequence is TGCGCCAGCAGCTTGGACAGGCCCTACAATGAGCAGTTCTTC.

The chain carries TRBV25-1 and TRBJ2-1, with D perhaps TRBD1 (5 bases). The CDR3 has 13 residues. Per the germline V gene, CDR1 is MGHDK and CDR2 is SYGVNS. The V and J ends lost 8 bases and 7 bases respectively, with 15 bases between them. DNA of the CDR3: TGTGCCAGCCTCCCGGTCAGGGCTAATGAGCAGTTCTTC. Its translation is CASLPVRANEQFF.

In DNA, the CDR3 is TGTGCCAGCTCAGCCCCGGGACAACCTAACGAAGCTTTCTTT. Amino acid sequence: CASSAPGQPNEAFF. The chain uses TRBV18 and TRBJ1-1; D is possibly TRBD1 (6 bases). This CDR3 region has 14 residues. Looked up from germline, CDR1 is KGHSH and CDR2 is LQKENI. V lost 5 bases, J lost 8 bases, and 18 bases lay in between.